This TCR beta chain appears in the sequencing data of a study of T cell responses to AZD1222 COVID-19 vaccine. General observations from the study: Of the AZD1222 recipients, only six were seropositive at baseline. Clonal diversity was possibly underestimated; the donors were predominantly white British and more often female.

Using immunoSEQ multiplex PCR, the repertoire was profiled, and TCRdb retains in-frame clones only, with some absent. This sample yields about 180,000 clones, of which almost 90% are seen a single time; roughly 12% belongs to the top ten. The germline V gene has CDR1 SGHRS and CDR2 YFSETQ. V lost 4 bases, J lost 0 bases, and 17 bases lay in between. The CDR3 extends over 17 amino acids. It was second doses at about 4 or about 12 weeks that were pooled. Remarks on this clone: Its specificity is unknown.

This material consisted of peripheral blood, taken 28 days after the second AZD1222 dose. The chain joins TRBV5-1 to TRBJ2-1, with D perhaps being TRBD1 or TRBD2 (5 bases each). The clonotype comes from an adult who received the AZD1222 COVID-19 vaccine. The CDR3 loop is CASSPPLGVSSYNEQFF. CDR3 DNA: TGCGCCAGCAGCCCCCCGTTGGGGGTTAGCTCCTACAATGAGCAGTTCTTC. The complete variable domain, with remaining parts taken from reference TRBV5-1 and TRBJ2-1, reads KAGVTQTPRYLIKTRGQQVTLSCSPISGHRSVSWYQQTPGQGLQFLFEYFSETQRNKGNFPGRFSGRQFSNSRSEMNVSTLELGDSALYLCASSPPLGVSSYNEQFFGPGTRLTVL.